The next 26 T cell receptor beta chains were all read from a single sample in a study of regulatory T cells in long-lasting Graves disease. As for time point: persistent/refractory GD, antithyroid drugs over 5 years with positive TRAb. RNA extracted from PBMCs served as the sequencing template. Arm-PCR of CDR3 regions and iRepertoire HTBI primers were the basis on which TCR beta libraries were built. MiXCR, run by TCRdb on the multiplex PCR reads, gives a single entry per CDR3 protein. The data contain a few hundred thousand distinct CDR3 sequences, less than 25% of them singletons. Sequencing was performed on peripheral blood mononuclear cells (PBMCs), taken when the disease was refractory, from a patient treated with antithyroid drugs. The receptors come from a female donor with Graves disease.

This clonotype was recorded at least ten times. The rearrangement links TRBV28 to TRBJ2-3, with 7 positions matching TRBD2. J lost 1 base, V lost 5 bases, and 9 bases had no gene match. This CDR3 comprises 16 residues. Germline assignment: CDR1 MDHEN and CDR2 SYDVKM. The CDR3 nucleotides read TGTGCCAGCAGTCCTTGGCGGGAGAGGCGCACAGATACGCAGTATTTT. This encodes CASSPWRERRTDTQYF.

This clonotype was observed a handful of times. V gene TRBV7-7 combines with J gene TRBJ2-2, with D hard to call. Germline V lookup: CDR1 SSHAT, CDR2 FNYEAQ (reference sequence). The V end was cut by 4 bases, the J end by 1 base, with 16 bases between. The CDR3 runs 17 residues. CDR3 amino acids: CASSSGFSSGNTGELFF. In DNA, the CDR3 is TGTGCCAGCAGCTCGGGTTTTTCCTCGGGGAACACCGGGGAGCTGTTTTTT.

This clonotype was found many times. This sequence joins TRBV12-3 or TRBV12-4 and TRBJ1-4; 7 positions match TRBD1. With V trimmed by 6 bases and J by 8 bases, 15 bases remained unmatched. CDR3 size: 16 residues. The DNA for the CDR3 is TGTGCCAGCAGCCCCAATCCTGACAGGGTTGGCGAAAAACTGTTTTTT. Amino acids: CASSPNPDRVGEKLFF.

This clonotype was detected only a few times. The gene calls are TRBV12-3 or TRBV12-4 and TRBJ2-7; tentative D call: TRBD1 (5 bases). CDR3 length: 12 residues. Trimming took 2 bases from V and 6 from J, leaving 8 bases between them. The CDR3 DNA reads TGTGCCAGCAGTTTAAAGGGGCCCGAGCAGTACTTC. Translation: CASSLKGPEQYF.

The chain combines TRBV4-3 with TRBJ2-7; 12 nucleotides match TRBD1. The germline gives CDR1 LGHNA, CDR2 YSLEER. The CDR3 totals 15 residues. J lost 5 bases, V lost 1 base, and 3 bases had no gene match. CDR3 sequence (DNA): TGCGCCAGCAGCCAAGGGGGACAGGGGGCCGACGAGCAGTACTTC. It encodes CASSQGGQGADEQYF.

This clonotype came up a few times. The V call is TRBV10-3, the J call TRBJ2-7; 8 nucleotides agree with TRBD1. CDR3 size: 16 residues. CDR1 is ENHRY and CDR2 is SYGVKD in the germline V gene. The V segment lost 5 bases and the J segment 0 bases; nucleotides outside the gene matches: 9. This CDR3 is CAISPGTGTASYEQYF. DNA for the CDR3: TGTGCCATCAGTCCCGGGACAGGAACAGCCTCCTACGAGCAGTACTTC.

The rearrangement links TRBV28 to TRBJ1-5; D not certain. The CDR3 is 16 amino acids. V was trimmed by 3 bases and J by 6 bases, leaving 18 bases between them. Germline V CDR1 and CDR2: MDHEN, SYDVKM. CDR3 in DNA: TGTGCCAGCAGTTTTTTTGTAGGACCCCTTAGTCAGCCCCAGCATTTT. It codes for CASSFFVGPLSQPQHF.

Only a few counts were recorded for this clonotype. The V and J genes are TRBV19 and TRBJ1-2; unclear D gene. Trimming stripped 5 bases from V and 2 bases from J, with 9 bases between. Germline V gene sequence: CDR1 LNHDA, CDR2 SQIVND (reference sequence). This CDR3 comprises 13 residues. CDR3 amino acids: CASSSSRNYGYTF. The CDR3 DNA sequence: TGTGCCAGTAGTTCCTCAAGAAACTATGGCTACACCTTC. The full variable domain, completed using reference TRBV19 and TRBJ1-2, is DGGITQSPKYLFRKEGQNVTLSCEQNLNHDAMYWYRQDPGQGLRLIYYSQIVNDFQKGDIAEGYSVSREKKESFPLTVTSAQKNPTAFYLCASSSSRNYGYTFGSGTRLTVV.

This clonotype came up a few times. The rearrangement links TRBV20-1 to TRBJ1-5, with TRBD1 identical over 7 bases. This CDR3 region has 15 residues. In germline, CDR1 is DFQATT, CDR2 SNEGSKA (reference sequence). Trimming removed 3 bases from V and 0 bases from J; junction bases left unmatched: 5. The CDR3 DNA follows: TGCAGTGCTAGCGGCAGGGGGTATAGCAATCAGCCCCAGCATTTT. The encoded protein is CSASGRGYSNQPQHF.

In this sample, this clonotype turned up a few times. The chain uses TRBV5-1 and TRBJ1-4; D is possibly TRBD1 (5 bases). Deletions cut 4 bases from V and 5 bases from J, with 15 bases between. CDR1 and CDR2 from the germline V gene are SGHRS and YFSETQ. The CDR3 has 15 residues. The CDR3 region is CASSVDGTGNEKLFF. Here the CDR3 DNA reads TGCGCCAGCAGCGTGGACGGGACGGGCAATGAAAAACTGTTTTTT. Based on the CDR3 plus reference TRBV5-1 and TRBJ1-4, the full variable domain is KAGVTQTPRYLIKTRGQQVTLSCSPISGHRSVSWYQQTPGQGLQFLFEYFSETQRNKGNFPGRFSGRQFSNSRSEMNVSTLELGDSALYLCASSVDGTGNEKLFFGSGTQLSVL.

The table lists this clonotype with a few counts. The CDR3 sequence: CASSYSTSVNTGELFF. The DNA for the CDR3 is TGTGCCAGCAGTTACTCGACTAGCGTAAACACCGGGGAGCTGTTTTTT. The chain carries TRBV6-2 or TRBV6-3 and TRBJ2-2; 8 bases are a match to TRBD2. The CDR3 is 16 amino acids. J gave up 2 bases and V 0 bases, and 2 bases lay outside the gene matches. The germline V gene has CDR1 MNHEY and CDR2 SVGEGT.

The chain employs TRBV19 and TRBJ2-5; the match to TRBD2 covers 13 bases. The CDR3 is made up of 16 amino acids. Germline V gene sequence: CDR1 LNHDA, CDR2 SQIVND (reference sequence). Trimming removed 3 bases from V and 2 bases from J; junction bases left unmatched: 3. The CDR3 loop is CASSIGTSGNQETQYF. CDR3 coding DNA: TGTGCCAGTAGTATCGGGACTAGCGGGAATCAAGAGACCCAGTACTTC. The full variable domain, rest sourced from reference TRBV19 and TRBJ2-5, is DGGITQSPKYLFRKEGQNVTLSCEQNLNHDAMYWYRQDPGQGLRLIYYSQIVNDFQKGDIAEGYSVSREKKESFPLTVTSAQKNPTAFYLCASSIGTSGNQETQYFGPGTRLLVL.

This clonotype was detected a few times. The chain uses TRBV7-9 and TRBJ1-2, with D unresolved. This CDR3 is built from 15 residues. V was shortened by 4 bases and J by 3 bases, with 15 bases between the two germline ends. Germline-derived CDR1 and CDR2 are SEHNR and FQNEAQ (reference sequence). DNA of the CDR3: TGTGCCAGCAGCTCGAGATCTGGGGTGGACTATGGCTACACCTTC. Its translation: CASSSRSGVDYGYTF.

This clonotype was observed a few times. V and J are TRBV5-1 and TRBJ1-1, with TRBD1 matching 8 bases. The CDR3 totals 13 residues. Per the germline V gene, CDR1 is SGHRS and CDR2 is YFSETQ. J lost 7 bases, V lost 4 bases, and 6 bases had no gene match. The CDR3 nucleotides read TGCGCCAGCAGCCCCTCACAGGGGGGTGAAGCTTTCTTT. Its protein is CASSPSQGGEAFF.

This clonotype showed up many times. The J gene is TRBJ2-2, the V gene TRBV28, with D unresolved. The CDR3 spans 13 residues. The germline CDR1 and CDR2 sequences are MDHEN and SYDVKM. Trimming shortened V by 3 bases and J by 4 bases, and 6 bases separated the two germline ends. CDR3 sequence reads: CASSFVGTGELFF. CDR3 sequence (DNA): TGTGCCAGCAGTTTTGTGGGCACCGGGGAGCTGTTTTTT.

The chain has TRBV3-1 and TRBJ2-7; weak D call: TRBD2 (5 bases). The CDR3 extends over 11 amino acids. Trimming cost V 8 bases and J 4 bases, with 9 bases left between them. The germline CDR1 and CDR2 sequences are LGHDT and YNNKEL (reference sequence). CDR3 sequence reads: CASGSLYEQYF. CDR3 bases: TGTGCCAGCGGGAGTTTGTACGAGCAGTACTTC.

This chain links TRBV3-1 with TRBJ2-7, with 8 bases matching TRBD1. V lost 4 bases, J lost 5 bases, and 7 bases stayed unmatched. From germline, CDR1 is LGHDT and CDR2 YNNKEL (reference sequence). The CDR3 extends over 14 amino acids. CDR3: CASSLLDRGHEQYF. For the CDR3, the DNA is TGTGCCAGCAGCCTACTAGACAGGGGACACGAGCAGTACTTC.

This chain links TRBV28 with TRBJ2-6; D is undetermined. CDR1 and CDR2 (germline): MDHEN, SYDVKM. The CDR3 runs to 16 residues. V lost 7 bases, J lost 2 bases, and 15 bases lay in between. CDR3 in amino acids: CASTPGVRAGANVLTF. The CDR3 DNA is TGTGCCAGCACCCCAGGCGTCCGGGCTGGGGCCAACGTCCTGACTTTC.

Concerning this clonotype: At one end, the junction sequence differs from germline, possibly due to a read error. The V call is TRBV20-1, the J call TRBJ1-1, with 9 bases lining up with TRBD1. Germline CDR1 and CDR2: DFQATT and SNEGSKA (reference sequence). The CDR3 runs 16 residues. The CDR3 loop reads CSAPNTQGARATGAFF. CDR3 nucleotides: TGCAGTGCTCCTAATACACAGGGGGCGCGAGCCACTGGAGCTTTCTTT.

This clonotype was counted a few times. This CDR3 reads CASSDPRGTNEKLFF. For the CDR3, the DNA is TGTGCCAGCAGTGACCCCAGGGGGACTAATGAAAAACTGTTTTTT. The rearrangement uses TRBV25-1 and TRBJ1-4; 7 nucleotides agree with TRBD1. The CDR3 extends over 15 amino acids. Germline V CDR1 and CDR2: MGHDK, SYGVNS. The V gene end was trimmed by 3 bases and the J gene end by 2 bases; junction bases not matched to a gene: 3.

This clonotype has more than one count but fewer than ten. The genes are TRBV9 and TRBJ1-1; no reliable D call. With 3 bases removed from V and 1 base from J, the gap between germline ends came to 16 bases. The CDR3 covers 16 residues. CDR1 SGDLS and CDR2 YYNGEE come from the germline V gene. The CDR3 region has the DNA TGTGCCAGCAGCGGAGACCCGGGGTGGGGGAACACTGAAGCTTTCTTT. This codes for CASSGDPGWGNTEAFF.

This clonotype was detected a few times. The chain recombines TRBV27 with TRBJ2-7, with D perhaps TRBD1 (5 bases). The CDR3 runs to 15 residues. Germline CDR1 is MNHEY and CDR2 is SMNVEV (reference sequence). V was shortened by 3 bases and J by 2 bases, with 14 bases between the two germline ends. The CDR3 DNA is TGTGCCAGCAGTTTCGCCAGGGCGCTCCCCTACGAGCAGTACTTC. Amino acids: CASSFARALPYEQYF.

Remarks on this clonotype: The junction departs from germline at one end; a sequencing error may be responsible. For the CDR3, the DNA is TGCAGCGTTGGGGAGAACACCGAGGAGCTGTTTTTT. Amino acids: CSVGENTEELFF. V and J are TRBV29-1 and TRBJ2-2, with D possibly being TRBD2 (5 bases). The CDR3 consists of 12 residues. The V gene's germline CDR1 is SQVTM and CDR2 ANQGSEA.

This rearrangement joins TRBV5-5 to TRBJ2-5; 11 bases are shared with TRBD2. CDR1 is SGHKS, CDR2 YYEKEE, per germline (reference sequence). With V trimmed by 4 bases and J by 5 bases, 7 bases remained unmatched. This CDR3 region has 15 residues. CDR3 amino acids: CASSKLAGDFETQYF. The DNA for the CDR3 is TGTGCCAGCAGCAAACTAGCGGGAGATTTTGAGACCCAGTACTTC.

For this clonotype: Relative to the germline gene, one junction end is altered; a read error may explain this. The chain has TRBV6-1 and TRBJ2-7, with 7 bases that match TRBD2. The CDR3 runs 15 residues. CDR1 is MNHNS, CDR2 SASEGT, per germline. The CDR3 DNA sequence: TGTGCCAGCAGAAGTCCTAGACTAGCCTCCGACGAGCAGTACTTC. Residues: CASRSPRLASDEQYF.

V is TRBV28 and J is TRBJ2-2; possible D gene TRBD2, 5 bases. The V and J ends lost 4 bases and 6 bases respectively, with 12 bases between them. CDR1 is MDHEN, CDR2 SYDVKM, per germline. This CDR3 has 14 residues. The CDR3 loop reads CASSSGVGAGELFF. As DNA, the CDR3 is TGTGCCAGCAGTTCCGGCGTCGGGGCCGGGGAGCTGTTTTTT. Full variable domain (remainder filled in from reference TRBV28 and TRBJ2-2): DVKVTQSSRYLVKRTGEKVFLECVQDMDHENMFWYRQDPGLGLRLIYFSYDVKMKEKGDIPEGYSVSREKKERFSLILESASTNQTSMYLCASSSGVGAGELFFGEGSRLTVL.